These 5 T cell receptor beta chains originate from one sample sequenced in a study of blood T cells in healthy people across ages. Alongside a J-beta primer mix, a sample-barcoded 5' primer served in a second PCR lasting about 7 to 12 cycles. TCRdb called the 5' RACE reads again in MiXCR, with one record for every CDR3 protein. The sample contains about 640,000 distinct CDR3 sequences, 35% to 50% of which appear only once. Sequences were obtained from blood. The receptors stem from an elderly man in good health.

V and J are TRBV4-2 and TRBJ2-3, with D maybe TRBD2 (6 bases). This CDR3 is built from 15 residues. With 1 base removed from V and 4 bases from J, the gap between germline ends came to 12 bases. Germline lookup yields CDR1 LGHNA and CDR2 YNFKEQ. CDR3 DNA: TGTGCCAGCAGCCAAGGGGTTGCGGGGCCAGATACGCAGTATTTT. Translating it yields CASSQGVAGPDTQYF.

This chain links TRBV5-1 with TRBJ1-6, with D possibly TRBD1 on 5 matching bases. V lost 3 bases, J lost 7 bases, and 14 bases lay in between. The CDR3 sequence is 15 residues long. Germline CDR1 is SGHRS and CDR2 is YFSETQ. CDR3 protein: CASSSGPGVNSPLHF. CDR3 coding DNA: TGCGCCAGCAGCTCCGGACCGGGGGTCAATTCACCCCTCCACTTT.

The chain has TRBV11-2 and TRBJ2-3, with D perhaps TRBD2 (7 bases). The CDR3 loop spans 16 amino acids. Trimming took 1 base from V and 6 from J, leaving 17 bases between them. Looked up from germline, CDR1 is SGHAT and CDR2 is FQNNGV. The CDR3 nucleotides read TGTGCCAGCAGCTTAGTAGGGGGAGGGCTAGAGGATACGCAGTATTTT. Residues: CASSLVGGGLEDTQYF.

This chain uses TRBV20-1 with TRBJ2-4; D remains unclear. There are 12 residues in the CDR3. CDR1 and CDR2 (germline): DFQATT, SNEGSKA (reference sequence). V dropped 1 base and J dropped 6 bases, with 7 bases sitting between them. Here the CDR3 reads CSARGYRNIQYF. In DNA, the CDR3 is TGCAGTGCTAGAGGTTACCGAAACATTCAGTACTTC.

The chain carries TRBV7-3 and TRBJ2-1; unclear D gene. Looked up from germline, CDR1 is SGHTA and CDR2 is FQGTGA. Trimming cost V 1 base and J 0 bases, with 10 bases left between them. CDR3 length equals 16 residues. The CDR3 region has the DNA TGTGCCAGCAGCTTAAGACCGACAAGCTCCTACAATGAGCAGTTCTTC. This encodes CASSLRPTSSYNEQFF.